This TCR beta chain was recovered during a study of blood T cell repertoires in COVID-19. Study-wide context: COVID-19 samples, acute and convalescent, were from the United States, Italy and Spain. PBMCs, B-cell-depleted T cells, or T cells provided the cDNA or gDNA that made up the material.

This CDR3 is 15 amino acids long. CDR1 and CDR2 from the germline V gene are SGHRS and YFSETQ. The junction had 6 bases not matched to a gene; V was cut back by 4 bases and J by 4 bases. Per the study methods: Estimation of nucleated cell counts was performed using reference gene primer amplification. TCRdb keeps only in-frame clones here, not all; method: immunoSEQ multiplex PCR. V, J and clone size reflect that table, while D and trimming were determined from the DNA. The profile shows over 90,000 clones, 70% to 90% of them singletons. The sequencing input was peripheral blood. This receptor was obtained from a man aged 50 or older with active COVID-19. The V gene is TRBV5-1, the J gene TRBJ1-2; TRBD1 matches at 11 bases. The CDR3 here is CASSPLGTGGYGYTF. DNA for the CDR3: TGCGCCAGCAGCCCGTTAGGGACAGGGGGCTATGGCTACACCTTC.